The 8 T cell receptor beta chains given below trace back to one sample, sequenced in a study of a mutant IDH1 vaccine in newly diagnosed glioma. This table comes from immunoSEQ multiplex PCR, and its TCRdb copy is limited to in-frame clones, with some not included. The data show roughly 44,000 clones, with 81% seen just once and more than 4.5% held by the top ten. As to time point: week 35, safety follow-up. Vaccinated patients received 300 ug of mutant IDH1 20-mer peptide per dose, with topical imiquimod. These TCRs are of unknown antigen specificity. The starting material was PBMCs, obtained from a glioma patient whose treatment included an IDH1 peptide vaccine. The source is a woman aged 35 to 49 with glioma. Some clones in this sample may be carry-over from other donors' samples.

The table lists this clone with a few counts. The gene calls are TRBV10-1 and TRBJ1-5; D is undetermined. The V end lost 4 bases, the J end lost 6 bases, and 19 bases lay between the germline ends. CDR3 size: 16 residues. Germline V lookup: CDR1 WNHNN, CDR2 SYGVQD (reference sequence). The CDR3 DNA follows: TGCGCCAGCAGTGGGCCTACACGGGAGATAGGTCAGCCCCAGCATTTT. It translates to CASSGPTREIGQPQHF.

This clone was seen only a few times. J is TRBJ1-5 and V is TRBV18; D is undetermined. The CDR3 runs 16 residues. Germline V gene data show CDR1 as KGHSH and CDR2 as LQKENI. V was trimmed by 3 bases and J by 0 bases, leaving 12 bases between them. The DNA of the CDR3 is TGTGCCAGCTCACCGAGCGGAGCTTATAGCAATCAGCCCCAGCATTTT. As protein: CASSPSGAYSNQPQHF.

This chain connects TRBV6-5 to TRBJ2-7, with 7 bases matching TRBD1. CDR3 length: 11 residues. Germline V lookup: CDR1 MNHEY, CDR2 SVGAGI. V shed 5 bases and J 11 bases; nucleotides not matched to a gene: 6. The CDR3 loop reads CASSTGQHKYF. The DNA of the CDR3 is TGTGCCAGCAGTACGGGACAGCATAAGTACTTC.

This chain joins TRBV7-2 and TRBJ2-1; 12 nucleotides agree with TRBD2. The CDR3 runs 16 residues. Trimming took 3 bases from V and 7 from J; bases not matched to a gene: 7. Germline-derived CDR1 and CDR2 are SGHTA and FQGNSA. For the CDR3, the DNA is TGTGCCAGCAGCTTCTCTAGCGGGGGGGTTCTGAATGAGCAGTTCTTC. Its protein is CASSFSSGGVLNEQFF.

The CDR3 DNA sequence: TGTGCCAGCAGCGTTTCGTGGAACACTGAAGCTTTCTTT. It specifies CASSVSWNTEAFF. The J gene is TRBJ1-1, the V gene TRBV9, with no clear D. The CDR3 extends over 13 amino acids. V was clipped by 2 bases and J by 1 base, with 6 bases between them. Looked up from germline, CDR1 is SGDLS and CDR2 is YYNGEE.

To note about this clone: The germline gene is not matched at one end of the junction; a read error may be the cause. The gene calls are TRBV18 and TRBJ2-2; the D gene is possibly TRBD2 (6 bases). The CDR3 runs 14 residues. The V gene's germline CDR1 is KGHSH and CDR2 LQKENI. The CDR3 nucleotides read TGTGCCAGCGCCTTCCGGGAGAACGCCGGGGAGCTGTTTTTT. It codes for CASAFRENAGELFF.

In the case of this clone: Compared with germline, one end of the junction differs, possibly owing to a read error. The chain employs TRBV10-3 and TRBJ2-7; possibly TRBD1 for D (5 bases). Germline CDR1 and CDR2: ENHRY and SYGVKD. CDR3 size: 11 residues. CDR3 protein: CAISEGDFSDF. CDR3 bases: TGTGCCATCAGTGAAGGGGATTTTTCGGACTTC.

The CDR3 region has the DNA TGTGCCAGCAGTGAAGCGCCGCCGTCCGAGCAGTTCTTC. It codes for CASSEAPPSEQFF. The chain employs TRBV25-1 and TRBJ2-1; the D is unclear. V dropped 2 bases and J dropped 10 bases, with 12 bases sitting between them. The CDR3 spans 13 residues. Germline V CDR1 and CDR2: MGHDK, SYGVNS.